Shown below are 8 T cell receptor beta chains from a single sample sequenced in a study of blood T cell repertoires in COVID-19. This table comes from immunoSEQ multiplex PCR, and its TCRdb copy is limited to in-frame clones, with some not included. The data show some 150,000 clones, more than 65% seen once. Sequencing input: peripheral blood. These receptors were taken from a human donor with acute or convalescent COVID-19. The donor label of this sample is uncertain.

This clone was counted between two and nine times. For the CDR3, the DNA is TGCAGCGTCGGGACTTTGAACACCGGGGAGCTGTTTTTT. Its translation: CSVGTLNTGELFF. The V call is TRBV29-1, the J call TRBJ2-2, with D perhaps matching TRBD2 (6 bases). The germline gives CDR1 SQVTM, CDR2 ANQGSEA. V was trimmed by 6 bases and J by 1 base, leaving 9 bases between them. The CDR3 length is 13 residues.

The rearrangement joins TRBV14 to TRBJ1-2; 7 bases map to TRBD1. The V gene end was trimmed by 3 bases and the J gene end by 7 bases; junction bases not matched to a gene: 2. CDR3 size: 12 residues. Germline V gene sequence: CDR1 SGHDN, CDR2 FVKESK. The CDR3 DNA follows: TGTGCCAGCAGCCACAGACAGGGTGGCTACACCTTC. Translating it yields CASSHRQGGYTF.

V gene TRBV28 combines with J gene TRBJ1-1; D is possibly TRBD1 (5 bases). The V end lost 5 bases, the J end lost 1 base, and 14 bases lay between the germline ends. The CDR3 sequence is 15 residues long. From germline, CDR1 is MDHEN and CDR2 SYDVKM. CDR3 DNA sequence: TGTGCCAGCAGTACACCGACAGACCCGAACACTGAAGCTTTCTTT. Amino acid sequence: CASSTPTDPNTEAFF.

The table lists this clone with a few counts. V gene TRBV6-5 combines with J gene TRBJ1-1; 9 positions match TRBD1. The ends lost 5 bases at V and 7 bases at J; junction bases unmatched: 11. This CDR3 has 15 amino acids. The germline CDR1 and CDR2 sequences are MNHEY and SVGAGI. In DNA form, the CDR3 reads TGTGCCAGCAGTCCCTGGGGACAGGGAAGTGGTGAAGCTTTCTTT. The encoded protein is CASSPWGQGSGEAFF.

This chain connects TRBV10-2 to TRBJ2-5, with TRBD2 matching over 13 bases. CDR3 length: 16 amino acids. The ends lost 3 bases at V and 1 base at J; junction bases unmatched: 2. Germline-derived CDR1 and CDR2 are WSHSY and SAAADI. The CDR3 loop is CASSEGTSGAQETQYF. The CDR3 DNA reads as TGCGCCAGCAGTGAAGGGACTAGCGGGGCCCAAGAGACCCAGTACTTC.

J is TRBJ2-7 and V is TRBV28; 11 bases match TRBD2. CDR3 length: 14 residues. V lost 4 bases, J lost 6 bases, and 5 bases stayed unmatched. Germline CDR1 reads MDHEN; CDR2 reads SYDVKM. This chain's CDR3 is CASSSSLAGGEQYF. CDR3 DNA: TGTGCCAGCAGTTCGAGTCTAGCGGGAGGCGAGCAGTACTTC. The complete variable domain, with remaining parts taken from reference TRBV28 and TRBJ2-7, reads DVKVTQSSRYLVKRTGEKVFLECVQDMDHENMFWYRQDPGLGLRLIYFSYDVKMKEKGDIPEGYSVSREKKERFSLILESASTNQTSMYLCASSSSLAGGEQYFGPGTRLTVT.

This chain connects TRBV9 to TRBJ2-5; D remains unclear. CDR3 size: 14 residues. Germline V gene sequence: CDR1 SGDLS, CDR2 YYNGEE. V gave up 1 base and J gave up 3 bases, with 10 bases separating them. CDR3 sequence: CASSVLGSEETQYF. The DNA of the CDR3 is TGTGCCAGCAGCGTACTCGGGTCCGAAGAGACCCAGTACTTC.

This chain's CDR3 is CASSPSRAGRGDTQYF. CDR3 DNA sequence: TGTGCCAGCAGCCCATCCCGGGCCGGGCGGGGAGATACGCAGTATTTT. The genes are TRBV7-3 and TRBJ2-3, with TRBD2 as a possible D gene (6 bases). Trimming removed 5 bases at V and 5 bases at J, with 20 bases between. The germline V gene has CDR1 SGHTA and CDR2 FQGTGA. This CDR3 has 16 amino acids.